This is a list of T cell receptor beta chains from one sample in a study of blood T cells in healthy people across ages. TCRdb re-called the 5' RACE reads through MiXCR, storing one row per CDR3 protein. The sample has hundreds of thousands of distinct CDR3 sequences, around 48% seen once. Sample: blood. These receptors were obtained from an elderly man in good health. The CDR3 runs from the conserved cysteine through the conserved F or W. The order of the fields is V gene, clone size, D gene, J gene, CDR3 length, CDR3 DNA, CDR3 protein. D genes are given only for firm matches. Some rows have no size entry. The others give once, few or many, or a class for an expanded clone.

TRBV7-2,.,TRBD1,TRBJ1-1,14,TGTGCCAGCAGCGCCAGACAGGGTAGCACTGAAGCTTTCTTT,CASSARQGSTEAFF
TRBV18,.,.,TRBJ1-1,12,TGTGCCAGCTCACACACGAACACTGAAGCTTTCTTT,CASSHTNTEAFF
TRBV6-5,many,.,TRBJ1-2,15,TGTGCCAGCAGTTACGGGGTCCTTGGTGGGTATGGCTACACCTTC,CASSYGVLGGYGYTF
TRBV10-3,.,.,TRBJ1-4,12,TGTGCCATCAGTGTCGACAGGGAAAAACTGTTTTTT,CAISVDREKLFF
TRBV7-9,few,TRBD1,TRBJ2-3,16,TGTGCCAGCAGCTTAGCGGCAACAGGGGGGACAGATACGCAGTATTTT,CASSLAATGGTDTQYF
TRBV12-3/TRBV12-4,few,TRBD1,TRBJ1-5,14,TGTGCCAGCAGGGCTACAGGGGGGAATCAGCCCCAGCATTTT,CASRATGGNQPQHF
TRBV7-2,many,TRBD1,TRBJ2-4,15,TGTGCCAGCAGCCGGGACAGGGGAACCAAAAACATTCAGTACTTC,CASSRDRGTKNIQYF
TRBV10-2,.,TRBD1,TRBJ1-1,13,TGCGCCACCCATGGGACAGAGTACACTGAAGCTTTCTTT,CATHGTEYTEAFF
TRBV27,few,TRBD2,TRBJ2-1,15,TGTGCCAGCAGAAGCACTAGCGGGGCATCCAATGAGCAGTTCTTC,CASRSTSGASNEQFF
TRBV12-3/TRBV12-4,.,.,TRBJ2-3,14,TGTGCCAGCAGTTTGGGCCCGGGGGAACTAGAGCAGTATTTT,CASSLGPGELEQYF
TRBV7-2,.,.,TRBJ2-1,16,TGTGCCAGCAGCTTAGGTCTAGCCAGGGTCGGTAATGAGCAGTTCTTC,CASSLGLARVGNEQFF
TRBV2,.,.,TRBJ2-5,12,TGTGCCAGCAAGGCGCTTCAAGAGACCCAGTACTTC,CASKALQETQYF
TRBV7-3,.,.,TRBJ2-3,15,TGTGCCAGCAGCTTAGGTAGTGGGTTTAAGGATACGCAGTATTTT,CASSLGSGFKDTQYF
TRBV12-3/TRBV12-4,.,TRBD1,TRBJ1-2,14,TGTGCCAGCAGTACGACGACAGGGGGTTTTGGCTACACCTTC,CASSTTTGGFGYTF
TRBV6-2/TRBV6-3,few,TRBD2,TRBJ2-1,16,TGTGCCAGCAGATCTAGCGGGAGTAGCTCCTACAATGAGCAGTTCTTC,CASRSSGSSSYNEQFF
TRBV5-1,.,.,TRBJ2-6,16,TGCGCCAGCAGCCCCGACGGAATCTCTGGGGCCAACGTCCTGACTTTC,CASSPDGISGANVLTF
TRBV5-1,few,.,TRBJ2-6,14,TGCGCCAGCAGCCCTGGCGCCGAGGCCAACGTCCTGACTTTC,CASSPGAEANVLTF
TRBV21-1,once,.,TRBJ2-7,13,TGTGCCGCGAAAAGGGCTCTCTCCTACGAGCAGTACTTC,CAAKRALSYEQYF
TRBV6-6,many,TRBD1,TRBJ2-4,15,TGTGCCAGCAGTTACCCCGGGACAGGTCTTAACATTCAGTACTTC,CASSYPGTGLNIQYF
TRBV6-6,.,.,TRBJ2-7,16,TGTGCCAGCACCCTAAGAGGTCACACGGCTGACAATGAGCAGTACTTC,CASTLRGHTADNEQYF
TRBV6-2/TRBV6-3,.,.,TRBJ2-1,13,TGTGCCAGCAGCCGGGACTTTAACAATGAGCAGTTCTTC,CASSRDFNNEQFF
TRBV11-2,.,.,TRBJ2-1,16,TGTGCCAGCAGCCCCTCAGACACGGGAAGTTACAATGAGCAGTTCTTC,CASSPSDTGSYNEQFF
TRBV14,few,.,TRBJ1-2,17,TGTGCCAGCAGCCAAGGACATACCGGGCCTATGGCCGGAGGCTACACCTTC,CASSQGHTGPMAGGYTF